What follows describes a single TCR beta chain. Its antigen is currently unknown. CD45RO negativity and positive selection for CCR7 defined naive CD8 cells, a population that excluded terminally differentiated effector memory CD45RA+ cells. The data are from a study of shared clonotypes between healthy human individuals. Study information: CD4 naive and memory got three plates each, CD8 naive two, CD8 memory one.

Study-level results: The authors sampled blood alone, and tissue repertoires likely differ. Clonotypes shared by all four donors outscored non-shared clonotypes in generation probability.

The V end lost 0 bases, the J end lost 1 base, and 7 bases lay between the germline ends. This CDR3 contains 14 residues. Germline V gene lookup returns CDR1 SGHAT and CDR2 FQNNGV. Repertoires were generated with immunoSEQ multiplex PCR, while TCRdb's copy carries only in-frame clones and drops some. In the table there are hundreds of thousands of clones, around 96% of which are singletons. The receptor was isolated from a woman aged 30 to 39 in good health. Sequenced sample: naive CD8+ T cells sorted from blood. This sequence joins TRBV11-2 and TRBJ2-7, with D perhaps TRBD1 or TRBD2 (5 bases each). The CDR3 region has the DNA TGTGCCAGCAGCTTAGAGTGGGGGTCCTACGAGCAGTACTTC. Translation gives CASSLEWGSYEQYF.